Listed here are 10 T cell receptor beta chains from one sample, sequenced in a study of blood T cells in healthy people across ages. A second about 7 to 12 cycle PCR used barcoded and J-beta primers. TCRdb used MiXCR to reprocess the 5' RACE reads, holding one entry per CDR3 protein. The sample has under 2,000,000 distinct CDR3 sequences; roughly 49% are singletons. The sequencing sample was made of blood. The receptors come from a middle-aged woman in good health.

This clonotype was picked up one time. The V and J genes are TRBV27 and TRBJ1-5, with D possibly TRBD1 on 5 matching bases. The CDR3 runs 14 residues. CDR1 and CDR2 (germline): MNHEY, SMNVEV (reference sequence). V gave up 2 bases and J gave up 4 bases, with 9 bases separating them. The CDR3 is CASSLAHRNQPQHF. The CDR3 DNA reads as TGTGCCAGCAGTTTAGCCCACAGGAATCAGCCCCAGCATTTT.

The V gene is TRBV27, the J gene TRBJ1-5, with 8 positions matching TRBD1. CDR3 length: 13 amino acids. V shed 10 bases, J shed 4 bases, and the junction held 6 bases outside the gene matches. In germline, CDR1 is MNHEY, CDR2 SMNVEV (reference sequence). CDR3 amino acids: CATGQGQNQPQHF. The CDR3 nucleotides are TGTGCCACCGGACAGGGCCAAAATCAGCCCCAGCATTTT.

J is TRBJ2-5 and V is TRBV10-3, with a weak D call TRBD1 (5 bases). Trimming removed 3 bases from V and 5 bases from J, with 10 bases in between. Germline assignment: CDR1 ENHRY and CDR2 SYGVKD. The CDR3 runs 13 residues. CDR3 in amino acids: CAISERRVETQYF. CDR3 sequence (DNA): TGTGCCATCAGTGAACGCAGGGTGGAGACCCAGTACTTC.

The chain is built from TRBV11-2 and TRBJ1-2, with 7 positions matching TRBD1. Germline loops: CDR1 SGHAT, CDR2 FQNNGV. The trim removed 5 bases at V and 5 bases at J, leaving 11 bases unmatched. The CDR3 is 15 residues long. The CDR3 region has the DNA TGTGCCAGCAGCCTCCAGGGACAGTCTGAGTATGGCTACACCTTC. It specifies CASSLQGQSEYGYTF.

This chain joins TRBV3-1 and TRBJ2-6; a weak D match, TRBD1 (6 bases). V lost 5 bases to trimming and J lost 1 base, with 15 bases between them. The CDR3 has 17 residues. The germline gives CDR1 LGHDT, CDR2 YNNKEL (reference sequence). The DNA for the CDR3 is TGTGCCAGCAGCTATTGGATAGGGGGATCTGGGGCCAACGTCCTGACTTTC. Translating gives CASSYWIGGSGANVLTF.

V and J are TRBV5-1 and TRBJ1-1, with TRBD1 matching over 9 bases. CDR1 is SGHRS and CDR2 is YFSETQ in the germline V gene. J lost 4 bases, V lost 0 bases, and 4 bases had no gene match. The CDR3 contains 15 residues. The CDR3 DNA follows: TGCGCCAGCAGCTTGGCGGGACAGGGCATCACTGAAGCTTTCTTT. Its translation is CASSLAGQGITEAFF.

This clonotype was seen once. The V call is TRBV20-1, the J call TRBJ2-6; 9 bases fit TRBD1. The CDR3 totals 17 residues. Per germline, CDR1 DFQATT and CDR2 SNEGSKA (reference sequence). The J segment lost 0 bases and the V segment lost 6 bases, leaving 9 bases of the junction unmatched. The CDR3 spells CSASGQGLTSGANVLTF. The CDR3 nucleotides are TGCAGTGCCTCGGGACAGGGCCTGACCTCTGGGGCCAACGTCCTGACTTTC.

V gene TRBV20-1 combines with J gene TRBJ2-1; 12 bases are shared with TRBD2. CDR1 DFQATT and CDR2 SNEGSKA come from the germline V gene (reference sequence). CDR3 length: 16 residues. The V gene end was trimmed by 1 base and the J gene end by 4 bases; junction bases not matched to a gene: 5. CDR3 region: CSARGSSGGVYNEQFF. CDR3 nucleotide sequence: TGCAGTGCTAGAGGATCTAGCGGGGGGGTTTACAATGAGCAGTTCTTC.

The chain links TRBV5-1 to TRBJ2-5, with D uncertain. The J call could be wrong; TRBJ2-7 is a better fit for the DNA end. This CDR3 has 14 residues. Germline V gives CDR1 SGHRS, CDR2 YFSETQ. In DNA, the CDR3 is TGCGCCAGCAGCTTGGCGCCGAGATTCTGCGAGCAGTACTTC. Amino acids: CASSLAPRFCEQYF.

V gene TRBV27 combines with J gene TRBJ1-2; D perhaps matches TRBD1 (6 bases). V gave up 5 bases and J gave up 1 base, with 14 bases separating them. Per germline, CDR1 MNHEY and CDR2 SMNVEV (reference sequence). The CDR3 sequence is 15 residues long. DNA of the CDR3: TGTGCCAGCAGTGTAAGCGGACAGCTTAACTATGGCTACACCTTC. Encoded protein: CASSVSGQLNYGYTF.